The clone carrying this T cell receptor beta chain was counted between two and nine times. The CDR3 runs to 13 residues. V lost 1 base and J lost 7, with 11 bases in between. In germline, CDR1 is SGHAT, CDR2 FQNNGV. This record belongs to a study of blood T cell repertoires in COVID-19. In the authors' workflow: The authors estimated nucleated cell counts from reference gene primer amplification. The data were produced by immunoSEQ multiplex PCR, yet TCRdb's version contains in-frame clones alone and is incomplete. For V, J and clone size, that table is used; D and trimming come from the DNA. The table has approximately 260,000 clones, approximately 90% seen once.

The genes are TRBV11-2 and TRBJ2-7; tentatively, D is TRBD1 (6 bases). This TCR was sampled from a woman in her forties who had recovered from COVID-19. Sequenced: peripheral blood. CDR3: CASSLAWGTEQYF. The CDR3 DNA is TGTGCCAGCAGCTTAGCTTGGGGGACAGAGCAGTACTTC.